This T cell receptor (beta chain) comes out of a study of shared clonotypes between healthy human individuals. CDR3 size: 13 residues. Per germline, CDR1 SNHLY and CDR2 FYNNEI. Trimming cost V 6 bases and J 1 base, with 7 bases left between them. The assay was immunoSEQ multiplex PCR, and TCRdb's table has in-frame clones only and misses some. Altogether around 600,000 clones are present, about 95% being singletons, with the ten largest covering approximately 0.11%. Notes on the study in general: Estimated richness was generally greater in naive than memory subsets. Only blood was sampled; tissue repertoires likely differ.

Selected positively for CCR7 and CD45RO-negative, naive CD8 cells excluded terminally differentiated effector memory CD45RA+ cells. With respect to this clone: Antigen unknown.

The gene calls are TRBV2 and TRBJ1-3; no clear D. The TCR sequence derives from a woman aged 25 to 39 in good health. The sample comprised naive CD8+ T cells sorted from blood. This chain's CDR3 is CASRSGSGNTIYF. The CDR3 coding sequence is TGTGCCAGCAGATCGGGGTCTGGAAACACCATATATTTT.